This is a list of T cell receptor beta chains from one sample in a study of T cells in Graves' hyperthyroidism and ophthalmopathy. TCRdb processed the multiplex PCR reads anew with MiXCR; each CDR3 protein has one entry. The table has 250,000 or so distinct CDR3 sequences, 13% to 15% seen once. Input material: blood. The receptors derive from a woman in her fifties or sixties with Graves' hyperthyroidism that later progressed to Graves' ophthalmopathy. CDR3s include the opening cysteine and the closing phenylalanine or tryptophan. A D gene is named only where the DNA matches it firmly. Size is omitted from some rows. Given values are once, few, many or a class for expanded clones.

clone_size: many
v_call: TRBV3-1
d_call: TRBD2
j_call: TRBJ2-3
cdr3_nt: TGTGCCAGCAGCCAAGGGTCAGCGGGAGGAGACTTTAGCACAGATACGCAGTATTTT
cdr3_aa: CASSQGSAGGDFSTDTQYF

clone_size: many
v_call: TRBV27
d_call: TRBD1
j_call: TRBJ2-1
cdr3_nt: TGTGCCAGCAGTTTATCACAGGGGCCATACAATGAGCAGTTCTTC
cdr3_aa: CASSLSQGPYNEQFF

clone_size: many
v_call: TRBV10-3
d_call: TRBD2
j_call: TRBJ2-3
cdr3_nt: TGTGCCATCAGTGAAGCGGGGAGTACTAGCACAGATACGCAGTATTTT
cdr3_aa: CAISEAGSTSTDTQYF

clone_size: .
v_call: TRBV19
d_call: TRBD2
j_call: TRBJ2-3
cdr3_nt: TGTGCCAGTAAGGGTCGACTAGCGGGAGCAGATACGCAGTATTTT
cdr3_aa: CASKGRLAGADTQYF

clone_size: .
v_call: TRBV6-1
d_call: TRBD1
j_call: TRBJ2-7
cdr3_nt: TGTGCCAGCAGATCGGTGACAGGGAGATACGAGCAGTACTTC
cdr3_aa: CASRSVTGRYEQYF

clone_size: many
v_call: TRBV7-8
d_call: .
j_call: TRBJ1-1
cdr3_nt: TGTGCCAGCAGCTTCCAGTCAGGGCTGGCTGGTAGAGCTTTCTTT
cdr3_aa: CASSFQSGLAGRAFF

clone_size: many
v_call: TRBV6-1
d_call: TRBD1
j_call: TRBJ1-5
cdr3_nt: TGTGCCAGCAGTGGCGACAGGGGTAGCAATCAGCCCCAGCATTTT
cdr3_aa: CASSGDRGSNQPQHF

clone_size: .
v_call: TRBV6-1
d_call: TRBD1
j_call: TRBJ2-7
cdr3_nt: TGTGCCGGCAGTGCCGGGACAGGGTCCCACGAGCAGTACTTC
cdr3_aa: CAGSAGTGSHEQYF

clone_size: few
v_call: TRBV28
d_call: .
j_call: TRBJ2-1
cdr3_nt: TGTGCCAGCAGTCTTCCCCGGGACCCCGACAATGAGCAGTTCTTC
cdr3_aa: CASSLPRDPDNEQFF

clone_size: many
v_call: TRBV13
d_call: .
j_call: TRBJ1-5
cdr3_nt: TGTGCCAGCAGCTTCCAGGAGGGTCAGCCCCAGCATTTT
cdr3_aa: CASSFQEGQPQHF

clone_size: many
v_call: TRBV6-1
d_call: .
j_call: TRBJ2-3
cdr3_nt: TGTGCCAGCAGTGAATTCACAGATACGCAGTATTTT
cdr3_aa: CASSEFTDTQYF

clone_size: many
v_call: TRBV10-3
d_call: .
j_call: TRBJ1-1
cdr3_nt: TGTGCCATCAGTGACAGGGAGGGCACTGAAGCTTTCTTT
cdr3_aa: CAISDREGTEAFF

clone_size: .
v_call: TRBV5-5
d_call: .
j_call: TRBJ1-2
cdr3_nt: TGTGCCAGCAGCTTCGAGGTCTATGGCTACACCTTC
cdr3_aa: CASSFEVYGYTF

clone_size: many
v_call: TRBV20-1
d_call: .
j_call: TRBJ2-3
cdr3_nt: TGCAGTGCTAGATTTACAGGGTCAATCGTCCCTAGCACAGATACGCAGTATTTT
cdr3_aa: CSARFTGSIVPSTDTQYF

clone_size: few
v_call: TRBV28
d_call: .
j_call: TRBJ1-2
cdr3_nt: TGTGCCAGCAGTTCAGTAGATCGCGTCAACTATGGCTACACCTTC
cdr3_aa: CASSSVDRVNYGYTF

clone_size: many
v_call: TRBV2
d_call: TRBD2
j_call: TRBJ2-3
cdr3_nt: TGTGCCAGCCAGGCGGGAGTGGGCACAGATACGCAGTATTTT
cdr3_aa: CASQAGVGTDTQYF

clone_size: many
v_call: TRBV28
d_call: .
j_call: TRBJ2-5
cdr3_nt: TGTGCCAGCAGTTTAATGGCAGGAGCCAAAGAGACCCAGTACTTC
cdr3_aa: CASSLMAGAKETQYF

clone_size: many
v_call: TRBV20-1
d_call: TRBD2
j_call: TRBJ2-1
cdr3_nt: TGCAGTGCGACTAGCGGGAGGGCCTACTACAATGAGCAGTTCTTC
cdr3_aa: CSATSGRAYYNEQFF

clone_size: many
v_call: TRBV6-5
d_call: .
j_call: TRBJ2-3
cdr3_nt: TGTGCCAGCAGTTACAGGGAGGGCACAGATACGCAGTATTTT
cdr3_aa: CASSYREGTDTQYF

clone_size: few
v_call: TRBV20-1
d_call: .
j_call: TRBJ2-7
cdr3_nt: TGCAGTGCTCCAAGATCCTACGAGCAGTACTTC
cdr3_aa: CSAPRSYEQYF

clone_size: many
v_call: TRBV28
d_call: TRBD2
j_call: TRBJ2-7
cdr3_nt: TGTGCCAGCAGCACTAGCGGTCCCTACGAGCAGTACTTC
cdr3_aa: CASSTSGPYEQYF

clone_size: many
v_call: TRBV30
d_call: TRBD1
j_call: TRBJ1-2
cdr3_nt: TGTGCCTGGAGTCAGATTACCGGGACAGGGCGATATGGCTACACCTTC
cdr3_aa: CAWSQITGTGRYGYTF

clone_size: many
v_call: TRBV20-1
d_call: .
j_call: TRBJ2-7
cdr3_nt: TGCAGTGCTAGAGAGGACTCCAGCTCCTACGAGCAGTACTTC
cdr3_aa: CSAREDSSSYEQYF

clone_size: many
v_call: TRBV30
d_call: TRBD1
j_call: TRBJ2-2
cdr3_nt: TGTGCCTGGAGTGTTTCGGGACAGGGGGCTTTCACCGGGGAGCTGTTTTTT
cdr3_aa: CAWSVSGQGAFTGELFF

clone_size: many
v_call: TRBV7-2
d_call: .
j_call: TRBJ2-3
cdr3_nt: TGTGCCAGCAGCCCCATAGTCACAGATACGCAGTATTTT
cdr3_aa: CASSPIVTDTQYF

clone_size: many
v_call: TRBV20-1
d_call: TRBD1
j_call: TRBJ1-5
cdr3_nt: TGCAGTGCAGACCGCGGGACAGGGGGGGGCAATCAGCCCCAGCATTTT
cdr3_aa: CSADRGTGGGNQPQHF

clone_size: many
v_call: TRBV6-1
d_call: .
j_call: TRBJ2-3
cdr3_nt: TGTGCCAGCAGTCAATCGAGGGATACGCAGTATTTT
cdr3_aa: CASSQSRDTQYF

clone_size: few
v_call: TRBV7-3
d_call: .
j_call: TRBJ1-1
cdr3_nt: TGTGCCAGCAGCGAGGACACGAACACTGAAGCTTTCTTT
cdr3_aa: CASSEDTNTEAFF

clone_size: many
v_call: TRBV12-3/TRBV12-4
d_call: TRBD1
j_call: TRBJ2-1
cdr3_nt: TGTGCCAGCAGTCCGGGGGACAGGGAACGAAGGAATGAGCAGTTCTTC
cdr3_aa: CASSPGDRERRNEQFF

clone_size: .
v_call: TRBV5-6
d_call: .
j_call: TRBJ1-5
cdr3_nt: TGTGCCAGCAGCCTCACCGGGACACCTAATCAGCCCCAGCATTTT
cdr3_aa: CASSLTGTPNQPQHF

clone_size: .
v_call: TRBV9
d_call: .
j_call: TRBJ2-1
cdr3_nt: TGTGCCAGCAGCCCCGCGGGACTGGGGGCGGGTGAGCAGTTCTTC
cdr3_aa: CASSPAGLGAGEQFF

clone_size: many
v_call: TRBV30
d_call: .
j_call: TRBJ2-7
cdr3_nt: TGTGCCTGGGGTTCCTACGAGCAGTACTTC
cdr3_aa: CAWGSYEQYF

clone_size: few
v_call: TRBV11-3
d_call: .
j_call: TRBJ2-5
cdr3_nt: TGTGCCAGCAGCTTTGGGGGGAAGGAGACCCAGTACTTC
cdr3_aa: CASSFGGKETQYF

clone_size: many
v_call: TRBV7-8
d_call: TRBD2
j_call: TRBJ2-2
cdr3_nt: TGTGCCAGCAGCTTAGAGGCGGGAGTTGCAGGGGAGCTGTTTTTT
cdr3_aa: CASSLEAGVAGELFF

clone_size: few
v_call: TRBV19
d_call: .
j_call: TRBJ2-1
cdr3_nt: TGTGCCAGTAGTCCCTTAGACAGACCATACAATGAGCAGTTCTTC
cdr3_aa: CASSPLDRPYNEQFF

clone_size: .
v_call: TRBV7-2
d_call: TRBD2
j_call: TRBJ2-1
cdr3_nt: TGTGCCAGCAGCCTACAGACTAGCGGGGTATACAATGAGCAGTTCTTC
cdr3_aa: CASSLQTSGVYNEQFF

clone_size: many
v_call: TRBV5-1
d_call: .
j_call: TRBJ2-3
cdr3_nt: TGCGCCAGCAGCATGGGACCAGCGAAAGATACGCAGTATTTT
cdr3_aa: CASSMGPAKDTQYF

clone_size: many
v_call: TRBV20-1
d_call: .
j_call: TRBJ2-7
cdr3_nt: TGCAGTGCTAGTGTGGACCCCGGACGAGAGCAGTACTTC
cdr3_aa: CSASVDPGREQYF

clone_size: many
v_call: TRBV2
d_call: .
j_call: TRBJ1-4
cdr3_nt: TGTGCCAGCCACAGAACCACCGGTGAAAAACTGTTTTTT
cdr3_aa: CASHRTTGEKLFF

clone_size: many
v_call: TRBV29-1
d_call: .
j_call: TRBJ1-1
cdr3_nt: TGCAGCGTTGGGGACGTGTTCGGAACTGAAGCTTTCTTT
cdr3_aa: CSVGDVFGTEAFF

clone_size: many
v_call: TRBV7-2
d_call: .
j_call: TRBJ2-7
cdr3_nt: TGTGCCGGAGGGGACTCTCTCGAGCAGTACTTC
cdr3_aa: CAGGDSLEQYF

clone_size: many
v_call: TRBV5-1
d_call: TRBD2
j_call: TRBJ2-2
cdr3_nt: TGCGCCAGCAGTGAAAGTTGGCGGGGACTAACCGGGGAGCTGTTTTTT
cdr3_aa: CASSESWRGLTGELFF

clone_size: .
v_call: TRBV24-1
d_call: .
j_call: TRBJ2-3
cdr3_nt: TGTGCCACCAGTGATTTACCTAGCTCTAGCACAGATACGCAGTATTTT
cdr3_aa: CATSDLPSSSTDTQYF

clone_size: many
v_call: TRBV27
d_call: .
j_call: TRBJ1-1
cdr3_nt: TGTGCCAGCAGTTCCAACCGCGGGGGGAACACTGAAGCTTTCTTT
cdr3_aa: CASSSNRGGNTEAFF

clone_size: many
v_call: TRBV29-1
d_call: .
j_call: TRBJ2-7
cdr3_nt: TGCAGCGTGAGGGGAGGGGGAAAGTACGAGCAGTACTTC
cdr3_aa: CSVRGGGKYEQYF

clone_size: .
v_call: TRBV18
d_call: .
j_call: TRBJ2-2
cdr3_nt: TGTGCCAGCTCCCCACTGAAAGGGCCCGGGGAGCTGTTTTTT
cdr3_aa: CASSPLKGPGELFF

clone_size: many
v_call: TRBV5-1
d_call: .
j_call: TRBJ2-3
cdr3_nt: TGCGCCAGCAGCTCCCTCGGCGGCACAGATACGCAGTATTTT
cdr3_aa: CASSSLGGTDTQYF

clone_size: many
v_call: TRBV20-1
d_call: .
j_call: TRBJ1-4
cdr3_nt: TGCAGTGCTAGGAGTCAGGGGCACGAAAAACTGTTTTTT
cdr3_aa: CSARSQGHEKLFF

clone_size: many
v_call: TRBV11-1
d_call: .
j_call: TRBJ2-1
cdr3_nt: TGTGCCAGCAGCTCCGCCGGAGGGAGTCAAGAGCAGTTCTTC
cdr3_aa: CASSSAGGSQEQFF

clone_size: .
v_call: TRBV4-1
d_call: .
j_call: TRBJ2-7
cdr3_nt: TGCGCCAGCAGCCAAGCCAGGGACATCTCCTACGAGCAGTACTTC
cdr3_aa: CASSQARDISYEQYF

clone_size: many
v_call: TRBV28
d_call: TRBD2
j_call: TRBJ2-2
cdr3_nt: TGTGCCAGCAGTTTCCCCCTTAGCGGGAGACCCACCGGGGAGCTGTTTTTT
cdr3_aa: CASSFPLSGRPTGELFF

clone_size: few
v_call: TRBV27
d_call: .
j_call: TRBJ2-1
cdr3_nt: TGTGCCAGCAGTTTATCGCGGTATCCGGGCTCCTACAATGAGCAGTTCTTC
cdr3_aa: CASSLSRYPGSYNEQFF

clone_size: many
v_call: TRBV6-6
d_call: .
j_call: TRBJ1-6
cdr3_nt: TGTGCCAGCAGTTACTCGTTGCGTGGGGATAACTCCTATAATTCACCCCTCCACTTT
cdr3_aa: CASSYSLRGDNSYNSPLHF

clone_size: .
v_call: TRBV6-1
d_call: .
j_call: TRBJ1-1
cdr3_nt: TGTGCCAGCAGCCCCGAGGACACTGAAGCTTTCTTT
cdr3_aa: CASSPEDTEAFF

clone_size: many
v_call: TRBV5-1
d_call: TRBD2
j_call: TRBJ2-1
cdr3_nt: TGCGCCAGCAGCTTCATAATTGCGGGAGGGCCCCAGGATGAGCAGTTCTTC
cdr3_aa: CASSFIIAGGPQDEQFF

clone_size: many
v_call: TRBV6-6
d_call: .
j_call: TRBJ2-7
cdr3_nt: TGTGCCAGCAGTCACCGAAGTTACGAGCAGTACTTC
cdr3_aa: CASSHRSYEQYF

clone_size: .
v_call: TRBV6-1
d_call: TRBD2
j_call: TRBJ2-7
cdr3_nt: TGTGCCAGCAGTGAGGGGACTAGCGGGAGCCCCTACGAGCAGTACTTC
cdr3_aa: CASSEGTSGSPYEQYF

clone_size: .
v_call: TRBV9
d_call: .
j_call: TRBJ1-2
cdr3_nt: TGTGCCAGCAGCCCTTACAGTACTAACTATGGCTACACCTTC
cdr3_aa: CASSPYSTNYGYTF

clone_size: few
v_call: TRBV20-1
d_call: .
j_call: TRBJ1-2
cdr3_nt: TGCAGTGCTAGAGGAATAGGAGGGAGTCACTATGGCTACACCTTC
cdr3_aa: CSARGIGGSHYGYTF